The entry that follows covers one T cell receptor beta chain sequence. With a much larger clone just one base away, this may be a read error. This record belongs to a study of tumor-infiltrating lymphocytes in primary liver carcinoma. Unsorted whole blood yielded the blood RNA, and germline DNA was also extracted. Germline assignment: CDR1 MNHEY and CDR2 SVGAGI. V was pared by 4 bases and J by 4 bases, with 8 bases of the junction left unmatched. This CDR3 has 16 amino acids. Synthesis of TCR beta cDNA was carried out from 500 ng total RNA with a constant-region primer. Libraries covering TCR beta were generated through three nested multiplex PCR rounds (using a slightly modified ARM-PCR). TRBV1-TRBV30 forward primers and a C-beta reverse primer were used in the first two PCR rounds, which each ran for around 10 cycles. TCRdb re-analysed the multiplex PCR reads in MiXCR, keeping a single row per CDR3 protein. The sample gives about 320,000 distinct CDR3 sequences, 58% of which show up once; around 15% is in the top ten.

The sequence derives from a woman aged 25 to 39 with primary liver carcinoma and hepatitis B virus infection. Sequencing used peripheral blood. The chain uses TRBV6-5 and TRBJ2-4; 9 nucleotides match TRBD1. DNA of the CDR3: TGTGCCAGCAGTTTCAGGGTGGGACAGGGAAAAAACATTCAGTACTTC. As protein: CASSFRVGQGKNIQYF.